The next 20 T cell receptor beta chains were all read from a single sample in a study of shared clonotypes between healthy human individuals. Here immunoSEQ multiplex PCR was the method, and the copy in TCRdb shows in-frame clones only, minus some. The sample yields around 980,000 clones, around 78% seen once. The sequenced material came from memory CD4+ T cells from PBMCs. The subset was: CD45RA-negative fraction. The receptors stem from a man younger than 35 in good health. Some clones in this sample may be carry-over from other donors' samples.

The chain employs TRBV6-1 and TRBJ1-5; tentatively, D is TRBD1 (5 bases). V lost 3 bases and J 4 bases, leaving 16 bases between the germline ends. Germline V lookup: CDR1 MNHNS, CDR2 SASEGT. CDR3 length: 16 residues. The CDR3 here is CASSEVKGWGNQPQHF. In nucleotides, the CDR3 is TGTGCCAGCAGTGAGGTGAAGGGTTGGGGGAATCAGCCCCAGCATTTT.

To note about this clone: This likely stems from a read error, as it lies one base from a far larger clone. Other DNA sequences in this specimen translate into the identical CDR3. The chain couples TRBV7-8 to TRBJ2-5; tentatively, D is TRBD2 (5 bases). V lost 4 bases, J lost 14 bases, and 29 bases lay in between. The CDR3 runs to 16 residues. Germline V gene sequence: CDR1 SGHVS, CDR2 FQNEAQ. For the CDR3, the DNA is TGTGCCAGCAGCTCCCGCCAGCGGACGTTGGCCTACGAGCAATACTTC. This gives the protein CASSSRQRTLAYEQYF.

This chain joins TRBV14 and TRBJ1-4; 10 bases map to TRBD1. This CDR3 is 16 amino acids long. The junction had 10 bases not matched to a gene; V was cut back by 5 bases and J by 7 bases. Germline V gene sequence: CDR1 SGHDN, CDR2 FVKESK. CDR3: CASSSLPGQGIEKLFF. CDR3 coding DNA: TGTGCCAGCAGCAGTCTCCCGGGACAGGGGATTGAAAAACTGTTTTTT.

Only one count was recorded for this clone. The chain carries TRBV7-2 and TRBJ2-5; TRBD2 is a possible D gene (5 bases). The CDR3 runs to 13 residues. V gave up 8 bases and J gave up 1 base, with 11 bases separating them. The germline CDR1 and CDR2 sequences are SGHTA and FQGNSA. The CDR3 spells CASGRATQETQYF. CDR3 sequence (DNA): TGTGCCAGCGGGAGAGCCACCCAAGAGACCCAGTACTTC.

In DNA form, the CDR3 reads TGTGCCAGCAGCTCCCGGGACAGGGCGAACTATGGCTACACCTTC. Translation gives CASSSRDRANYGYTF. The V gene is TRBV9, the J gene TRBJ1-2; TRBD1 matches at 9 bases. The CDR3 runs to 15 residues. CDR1 is SGDLS, CDR2 YYNGEE, per germline. The trim removed 4 bases at V and 2 bases at J, leaving 6 bases unmatched.

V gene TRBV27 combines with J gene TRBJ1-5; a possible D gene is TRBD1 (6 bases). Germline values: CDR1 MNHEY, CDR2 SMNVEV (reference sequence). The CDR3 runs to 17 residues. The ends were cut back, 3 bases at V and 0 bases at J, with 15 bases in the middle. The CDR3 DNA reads TGTGCCAGCAGTTTCCGCACAGGGCACCTTAGCAATCAGCCCCAGCATTTT. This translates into CASSFRTGHLSNQPQHF.

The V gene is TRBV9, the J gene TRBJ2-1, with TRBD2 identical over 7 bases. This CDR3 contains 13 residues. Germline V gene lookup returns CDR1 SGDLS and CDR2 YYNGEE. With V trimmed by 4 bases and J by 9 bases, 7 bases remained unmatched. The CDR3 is CASSPRWGGEQFF. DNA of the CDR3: TGTGCCAGCAGCCCCCGATGGGGGGGTGAGCAGTTCTTC.

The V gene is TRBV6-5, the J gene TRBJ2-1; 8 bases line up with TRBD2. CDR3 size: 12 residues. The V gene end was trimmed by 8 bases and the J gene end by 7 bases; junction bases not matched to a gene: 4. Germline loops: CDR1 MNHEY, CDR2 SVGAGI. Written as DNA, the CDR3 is TGTGCCAGCGGCGGGGGGAGGAATGAGCAGTTCTTC. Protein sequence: CASGGGRNEQFF.

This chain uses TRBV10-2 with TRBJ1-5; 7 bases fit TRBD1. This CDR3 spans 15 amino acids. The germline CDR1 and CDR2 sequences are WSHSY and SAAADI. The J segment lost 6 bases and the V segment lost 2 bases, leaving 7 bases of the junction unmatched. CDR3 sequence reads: CASSEMGQGVQPQHF. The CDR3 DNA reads TGCGCCAGCAGTGAGATGGGCCAGGGGGTTCAGCCCCAGCATTTT.

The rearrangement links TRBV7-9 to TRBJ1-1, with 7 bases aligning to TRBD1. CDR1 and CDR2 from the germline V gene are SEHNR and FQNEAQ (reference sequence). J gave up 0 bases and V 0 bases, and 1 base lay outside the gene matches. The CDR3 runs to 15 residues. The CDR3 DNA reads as TGTGCCAGCAGCTTAGCGGACAGGTTGAACACTGAAGCTTTCTTT. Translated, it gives CASSLADRLNTEAFF.

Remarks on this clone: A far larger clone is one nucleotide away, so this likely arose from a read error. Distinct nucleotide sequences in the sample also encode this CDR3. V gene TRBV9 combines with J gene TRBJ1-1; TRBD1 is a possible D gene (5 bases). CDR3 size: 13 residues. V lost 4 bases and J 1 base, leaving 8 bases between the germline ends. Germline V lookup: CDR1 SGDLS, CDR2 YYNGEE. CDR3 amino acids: CASSLTENTEAFF. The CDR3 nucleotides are TGTGCCAGCAGCTTGACAGAGAACACTGAAGCTTTCTTT.

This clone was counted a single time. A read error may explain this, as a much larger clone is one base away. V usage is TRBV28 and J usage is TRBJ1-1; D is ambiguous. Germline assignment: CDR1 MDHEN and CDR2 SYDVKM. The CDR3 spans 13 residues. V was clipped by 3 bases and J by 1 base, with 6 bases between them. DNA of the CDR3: TGTGCCAGCAGTTTTATTAAGAACACTGAAGCTTTCTTT. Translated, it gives CASSFIKNTEAFF.

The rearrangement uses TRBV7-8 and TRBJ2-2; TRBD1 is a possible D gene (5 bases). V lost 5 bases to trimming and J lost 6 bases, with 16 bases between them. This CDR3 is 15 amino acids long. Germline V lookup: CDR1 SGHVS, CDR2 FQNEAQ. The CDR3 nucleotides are TGTGCCAGCAGCGGAATGGCGCAGGGTCCCGGGGAGCTGTTTTTT. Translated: CASSGMAQGPGELFF.

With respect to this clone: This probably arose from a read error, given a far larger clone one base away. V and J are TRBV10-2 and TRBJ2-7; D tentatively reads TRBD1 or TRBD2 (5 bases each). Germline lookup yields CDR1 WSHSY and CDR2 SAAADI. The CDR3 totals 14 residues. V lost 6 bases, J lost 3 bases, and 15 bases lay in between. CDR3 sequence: CASRKGPGSYEQYF. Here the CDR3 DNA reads TGCGCCAGCAGGAAGGGGCCGGGGAGCTACGAGCAGTACTTC.

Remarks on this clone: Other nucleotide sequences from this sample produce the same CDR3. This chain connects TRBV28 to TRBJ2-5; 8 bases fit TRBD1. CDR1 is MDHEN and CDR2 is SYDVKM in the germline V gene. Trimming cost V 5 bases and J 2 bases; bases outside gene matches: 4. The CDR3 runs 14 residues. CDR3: CASSPQGAQETQYF. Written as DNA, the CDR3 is TGTGCCAGCAGTCCCCAGGGGGCACAAGAGACCCAGTACTTC.

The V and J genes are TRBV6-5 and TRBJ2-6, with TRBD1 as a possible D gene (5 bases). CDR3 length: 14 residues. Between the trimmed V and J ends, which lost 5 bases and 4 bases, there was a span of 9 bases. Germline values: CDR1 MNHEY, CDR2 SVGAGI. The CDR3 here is CASSTRTGANVLTF. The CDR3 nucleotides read TGTGCCAGCAGTACCCGGACAGGGGCCAACGTCCTGACTTTC.

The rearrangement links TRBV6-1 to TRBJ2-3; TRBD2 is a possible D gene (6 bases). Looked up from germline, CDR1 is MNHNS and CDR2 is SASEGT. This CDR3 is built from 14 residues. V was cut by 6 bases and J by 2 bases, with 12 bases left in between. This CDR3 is CASRKGLDTDTQYF. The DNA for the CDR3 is TGTGCCAGCAGGAAGGGACTGGACACAGATACGCAGTATTTT.

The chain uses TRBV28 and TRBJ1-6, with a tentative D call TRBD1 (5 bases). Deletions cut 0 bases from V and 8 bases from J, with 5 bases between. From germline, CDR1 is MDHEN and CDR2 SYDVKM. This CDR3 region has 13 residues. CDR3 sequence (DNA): TGTGCCAGCAGTTTATGGGGGGATTCACCCCTCCACTTT. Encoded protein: CASSLWGDSPLHF. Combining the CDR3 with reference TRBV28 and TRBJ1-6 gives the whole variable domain DVKVTQSSRYLVKRTGEKVFLECVQDMDHENMFWYRQDPGLGLRLIYFSYDVKMKEKGDIPEGYSVSREKKERFSLILESASTNQTSMYLCASSLWGDSPLHFGNGTRLTVT.

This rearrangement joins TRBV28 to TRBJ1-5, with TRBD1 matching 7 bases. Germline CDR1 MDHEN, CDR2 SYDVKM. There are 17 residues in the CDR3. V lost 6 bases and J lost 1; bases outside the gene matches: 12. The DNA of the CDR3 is TGTGCCAGCAGCTATCTGGGGGGACAGCGGAGCAATCAGCCCCAGCATTTT. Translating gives CASSYLGGQRSNQPQHF.

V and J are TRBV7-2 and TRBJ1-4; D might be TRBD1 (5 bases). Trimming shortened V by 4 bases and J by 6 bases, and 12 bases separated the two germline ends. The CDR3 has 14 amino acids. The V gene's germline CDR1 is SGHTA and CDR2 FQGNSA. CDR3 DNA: TGTGCCAGCAGCTGGCAGGGATGGGATGAAAAACTGTTTTTT. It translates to CASSWQGWDEKLFF.